This T cell receptor beta chain is drawn from a study of T cell responses to AZD1222 COVID-19 vaccine. Looking at the study overall: Pooled in the analysis were second doses at about 4 or about 12 weeks. The study, taken as a whole, reports: Donor demographics were predominantly white British with a female majority; clonal diversity may be underestimated. Only a handful of AZD1222 recipients, roughly 6 in all, had baseline seropositivity. The study found vaccine-associated CD4 TCRs spanning spike, dominant at 160-218 and 743-854.

Trimming pared 6 bases from V and 8 bases from J, leaving 8 bases between. The CDR3 sequence is 11 residues long. Germline V gene lookup returns CDR1 MNHEY and CDR2 SVGAGI. TCRdb keeps only in-frame clones here, not all; method: immunoSEQ multiplex PCR. The sample contains approximately 110,000 clones, about 87% of which appear only once. As concerns this clone: Its antigen remains unknown.

The sequenced sample was peripheral blood, obtained on day 0 of AZD1222 vaccination. The chain carries TRBV6-5 and TRBJ2-1; TRBD2 might be the D (6 bases). The sequence was collected from an adult in good health. The DNA of the CDR3 is TGTGCCAGCAGATGGGGGGATGAGCAGTTCTTC. This codes for CASRWGDEQFF.